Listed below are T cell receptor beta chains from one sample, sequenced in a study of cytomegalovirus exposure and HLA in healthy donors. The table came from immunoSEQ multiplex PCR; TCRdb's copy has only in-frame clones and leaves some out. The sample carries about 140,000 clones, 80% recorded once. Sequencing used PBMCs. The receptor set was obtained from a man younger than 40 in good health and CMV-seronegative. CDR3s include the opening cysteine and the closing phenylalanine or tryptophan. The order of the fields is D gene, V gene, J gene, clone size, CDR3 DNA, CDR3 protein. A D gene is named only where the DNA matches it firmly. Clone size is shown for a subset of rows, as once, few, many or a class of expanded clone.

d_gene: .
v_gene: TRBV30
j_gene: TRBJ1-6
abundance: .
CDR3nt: TGTGCCTGGAGTGCGGCAGGGCACAATTATTCACCCCTCCACTTT
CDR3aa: CAWSAAGHNYSPLHF

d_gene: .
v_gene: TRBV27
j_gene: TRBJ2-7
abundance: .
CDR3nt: TGTGCCAGCAGTTTTACAGGCCCCTACGAGCAGTACTTC
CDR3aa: CASSFTGPYEQYF

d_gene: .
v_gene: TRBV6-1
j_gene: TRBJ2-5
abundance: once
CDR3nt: TGTGCCAGCAAGATGGGACTCGCCCAAGAGACCCAGTACTTC
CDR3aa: CASKMGLAQETQYF

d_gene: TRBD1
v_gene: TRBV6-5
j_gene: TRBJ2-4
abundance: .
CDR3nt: TGTGCCAGCAGTTTTTTGGGACAGGGTAAAAACATTCAGTACTTC
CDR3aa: CASSFLGQGKNIQYF

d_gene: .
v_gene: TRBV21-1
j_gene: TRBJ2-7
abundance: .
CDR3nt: TGTGCCAGCAGCAAAGTGGGACTATCCTCCTACGAGCAGTACTTC
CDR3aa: CASSKVGLSSYEQYF

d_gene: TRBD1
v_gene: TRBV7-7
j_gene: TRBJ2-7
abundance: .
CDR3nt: TGTGCTAGCTCCCCAGGACAGGGGGCTGGCGAGCAGTACTTC
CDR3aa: CASSPGQGAGEQYF

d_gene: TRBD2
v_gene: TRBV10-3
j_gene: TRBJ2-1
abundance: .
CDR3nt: TGTGCCATCAGTGACTCGACTAGCGGGAGGAACAATGAGCAGTTCTTC
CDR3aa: CAISDSTSGRNNEQFF

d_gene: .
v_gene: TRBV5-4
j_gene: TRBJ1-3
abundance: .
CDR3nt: TGTGCCAGCAGCTTGGGGGCCGGGACAACAGGAAACACCATATATTTT
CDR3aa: CASSLGAGTTGNTIYF

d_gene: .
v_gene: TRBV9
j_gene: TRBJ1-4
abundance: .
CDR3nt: TGTGCCAGCAGCGAGGGAAGTGCGGGGGGTGAAAAACTGTTTTTT
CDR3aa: CASSEGSAGGEKLFF

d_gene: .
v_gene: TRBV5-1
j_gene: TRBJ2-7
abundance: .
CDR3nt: TGCGCCAGCAGCTCCGCCCTACAAGGGAGCGAGCAGTACTTC
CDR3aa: CASSSALQGSEQYF

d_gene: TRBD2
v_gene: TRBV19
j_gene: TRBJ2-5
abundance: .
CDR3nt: TGTGCCAGTAGCACCGGGACTAGCGGGATCGGTATGGAGACCCAGTACTTC
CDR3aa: CASSTGTSGIGMETQYF

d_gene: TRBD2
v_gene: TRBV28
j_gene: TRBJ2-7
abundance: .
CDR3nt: TGTGCCAGCCGGACTAGCGGATCCTACGAGCAGTACTTC
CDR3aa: CASRTSGSYEQYF

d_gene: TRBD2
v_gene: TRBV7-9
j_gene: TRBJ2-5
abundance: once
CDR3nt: TGTGCCAGCACCGAACCTAGGGAGGGTGGGGGGGAGACCCAGTACTTC
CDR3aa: CASTEPREGGGETQYF

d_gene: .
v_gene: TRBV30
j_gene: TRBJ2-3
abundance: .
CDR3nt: TGTGCCTGGAGTGCTCAAATCGGGCAGTATTTT
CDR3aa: CAWSAQIGQYF

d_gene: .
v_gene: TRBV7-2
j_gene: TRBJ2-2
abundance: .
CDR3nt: TGTGCCAGCAGCTTAGCCGTGAGTTCCCAGGGGCTCGGGGAGCTGTTTTTT
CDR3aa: CASSLAVSSQGLGELFF

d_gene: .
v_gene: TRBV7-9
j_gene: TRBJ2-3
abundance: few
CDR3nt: TGTGCCAGCAGCTTAACTATAAGCACAGATACGCAGTATTTT
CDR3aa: CASSLTISTDTQYF

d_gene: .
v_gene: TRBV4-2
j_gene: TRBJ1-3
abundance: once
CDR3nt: TGTGCCAGCAGCCAAGCGTTTGGGGGCCACTCTGGAAACACCATATATTTT
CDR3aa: CASSQAFGGHSGNTIYF

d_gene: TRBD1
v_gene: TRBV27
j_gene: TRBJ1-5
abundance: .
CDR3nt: TGTGCCAGCAGTACGCGGACAGGGCCCAATCAGCCCCAGCATTTT
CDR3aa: CASSTRTGPNQPQHF

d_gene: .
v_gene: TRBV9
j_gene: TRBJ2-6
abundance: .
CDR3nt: TGTGCCAGCAGCGTACTGTCGGGAGGGGCCAACGTCCTGACTTTC
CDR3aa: CASSVLSGGANVLTF

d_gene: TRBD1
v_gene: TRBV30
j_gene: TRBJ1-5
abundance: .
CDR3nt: TGTGCCTGGAGTACTCCGACAGGGGGCTTTGGCAATCAGCCCCAGCATTTT
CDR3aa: CAWSTPTGGFGNQPQHF

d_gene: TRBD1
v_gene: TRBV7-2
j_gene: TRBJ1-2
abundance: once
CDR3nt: TGTGCCAGCAGCTTAGCGGGGACAGGGGGTGATGGCTACACCTTC
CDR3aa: CASSLAGTGGDGYTF

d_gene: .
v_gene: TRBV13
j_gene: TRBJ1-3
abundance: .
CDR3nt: TGTGCCAGCAGCCCGAGGGAACGGAGTGGAAACACCATATATTTT
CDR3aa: CASSPRERSGNTIYF

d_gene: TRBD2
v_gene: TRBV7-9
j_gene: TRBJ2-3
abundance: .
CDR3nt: TGTGCCAGCAGCCGAGCGGGAGTGTCCGCTGATACGCAGTATTTT
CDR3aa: CASSRAGVSADTQYF

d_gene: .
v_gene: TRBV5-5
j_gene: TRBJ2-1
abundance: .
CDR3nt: TGTGCCAGCAGCTTCGACTTTTACAATGAGCAGTTCTTC
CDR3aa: CASSFDFYNEQFF

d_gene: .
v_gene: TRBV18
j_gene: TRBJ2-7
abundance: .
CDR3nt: TGTGCCAGCTCGGCGACTAGAAGCGACGAGCAGTACTTC
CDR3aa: CASSATRSDEQYF

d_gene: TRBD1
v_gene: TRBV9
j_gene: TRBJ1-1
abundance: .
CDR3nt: TGTGCCAGCAGACCACCAGGGGGCCTGGCGAACACTGAAGCTTTCTTT
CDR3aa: CASRPPGGLANTEAFF

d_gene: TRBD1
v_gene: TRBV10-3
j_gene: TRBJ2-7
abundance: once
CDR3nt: TGTGCCATCAGTGCCAGGACAGGATTCTACGAGCAGTACTTC
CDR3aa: CAISARTGFYEQYF

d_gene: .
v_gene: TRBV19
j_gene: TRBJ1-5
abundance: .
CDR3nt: TGTGCCAGTAGTATATCGGAGCGTCAGCCCCAGCATTTT
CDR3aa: CASSISERQPQHF

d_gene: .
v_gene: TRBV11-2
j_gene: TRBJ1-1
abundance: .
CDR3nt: TGTGCCAGCAGCTTATCCGCGGTTCCAGTGGGGCGAGGAGCTTTCTTT
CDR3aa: CASSLSAVPVGRGAFF

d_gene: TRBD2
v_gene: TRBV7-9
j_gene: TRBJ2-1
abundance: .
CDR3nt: TGTGCCAGCAGTTCTCCCCGACCCGGGACTAGCGGGAGTGGAGGTGAGCAGTTCTTC
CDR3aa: CASSSPRPGTSGSGGEQFF

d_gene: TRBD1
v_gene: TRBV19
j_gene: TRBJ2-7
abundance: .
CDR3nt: TGTGCCAGTAGTAGAGGTGGGACAGGGGCCTACGAGCAGTACTTC
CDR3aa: CASSRGGTGAYEQYF

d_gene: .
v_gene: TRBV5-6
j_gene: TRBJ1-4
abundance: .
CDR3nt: TGTGCCAGCAGCTTGGAACCGGGAGGCGGACGTGAAAAACTGTTTTTT
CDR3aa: CASSLEPGGGREKLFF

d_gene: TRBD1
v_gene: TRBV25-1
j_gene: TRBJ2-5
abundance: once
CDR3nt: TGTGCCAGCAGTGAACCTCGGACAGGGCAAGAGACCCAGTACTTC
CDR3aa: CASSEPRTGQETQYF

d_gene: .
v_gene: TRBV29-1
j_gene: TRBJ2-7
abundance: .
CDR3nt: TGCAGCGTTACCTCTACAGGAGCCTACGAGCAGTACTTC
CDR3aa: CSVTSTGAYEQYF

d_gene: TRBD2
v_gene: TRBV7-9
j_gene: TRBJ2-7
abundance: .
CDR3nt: TGTGCCAGGGGGACTAGCGGGAGTGCAGGGCCGATCTACGAGCAGTACTTC
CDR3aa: CARGTSGSAGPIYEQYF

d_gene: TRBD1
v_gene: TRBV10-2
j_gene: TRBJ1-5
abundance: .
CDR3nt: TGCGCCAGCAGTGCTGGGACAGTGAATCAGCCCCAGCATTTT
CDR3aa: CASSAGTVNQPQHF

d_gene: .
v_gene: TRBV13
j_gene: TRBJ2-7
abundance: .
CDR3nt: TGTGCCAGCAGCAGACGACTAGTCTACGAGCAGTACTTC
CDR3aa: CASSRRLVYEQYF

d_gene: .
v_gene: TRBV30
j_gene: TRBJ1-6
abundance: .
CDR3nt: TGTGCCTGGAGCCAATACCTACATAATTCACCCCTCCACTTT
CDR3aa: CAWSQYLHNSPLHF

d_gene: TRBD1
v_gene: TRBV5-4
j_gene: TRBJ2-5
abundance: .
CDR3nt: TGTGCCAGCAGCTTGGAAGGACAGGGGAAAGAGACCCAGTACTTC
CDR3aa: CASSLEGQGKETQYF

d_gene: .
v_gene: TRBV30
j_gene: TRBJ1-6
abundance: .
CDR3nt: TGTGCCTGGAGTGTTGGCGGGGGCTTGGGTAATTCACCCCTCCACTTT
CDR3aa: CAWSVGGGLGNSPLHF

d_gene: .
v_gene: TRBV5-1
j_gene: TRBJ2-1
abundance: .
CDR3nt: TGCGCCAGCAACACGGGGGATTACAATGAGCAGTTCTTC
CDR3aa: CASNTGDYNEQFF

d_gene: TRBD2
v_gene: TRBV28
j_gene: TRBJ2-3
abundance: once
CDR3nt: TGTGCCAGCGCGACCGCGGGAGGGCTTAACACAGATACGCAGTATTTT
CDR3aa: CASATAGGLNTDTQYF

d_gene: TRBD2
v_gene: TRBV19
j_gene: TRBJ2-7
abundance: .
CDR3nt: TGTGCCAGTAGTACTAGCGGGAGGGCCTACGAGCAGTACTTC
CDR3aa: CASSTSGRAYEQYF

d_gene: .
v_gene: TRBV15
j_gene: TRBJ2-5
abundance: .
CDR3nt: TGTGCCACCAGCAGACCACCCCCCAGGGAGACCCAGTACTTC
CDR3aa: CATSRPPPRETQYF

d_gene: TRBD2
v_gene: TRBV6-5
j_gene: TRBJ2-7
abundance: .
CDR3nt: TGTGCCAGCAGGACCGGGACTAGCGGGGACGAGCAGTACTTC
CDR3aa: CASRTGTSGDEQYF

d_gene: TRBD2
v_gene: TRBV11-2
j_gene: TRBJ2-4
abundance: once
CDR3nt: TGTGCCAGCAGGGGACTAGCGGGAGCCAAAAACATTCAGTACTTC
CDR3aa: CASRGLAGAKNIQYF

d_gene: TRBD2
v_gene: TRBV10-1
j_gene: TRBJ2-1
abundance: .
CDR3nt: TGCGCCAGCTCTAGCGGGAAGAGCTCCTACAATGAGCAGTTCTTC
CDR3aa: CASSSGKSSYNEQFF

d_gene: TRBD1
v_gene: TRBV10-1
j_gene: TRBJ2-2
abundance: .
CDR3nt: TGCGCCAGCAGAGACAGGGGAAACACCGGGGAGCTGTTTTTT
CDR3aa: CASRDRGNTGELFF

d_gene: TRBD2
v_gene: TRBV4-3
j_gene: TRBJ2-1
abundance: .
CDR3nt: TGCGCCAGCAGCCAAGATGTAGCGGGAGGGCCCTACAATGAGCAGTTCTTC
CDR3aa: CASSQDVAGGPYNEQFF

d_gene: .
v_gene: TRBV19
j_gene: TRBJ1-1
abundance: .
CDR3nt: TGTGCCAGTAGTACCAGGGGACGAATACACACTGAAGCTTTCTTT
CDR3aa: CASSTRGRIHTEAFF